A single sample is the source of the 18 T cell receptor beta chains below, sequenced in a study of T cell responses to AZD1222 COVID-19 vaccine. Measured with immunoSEQ multiplex PCR; TCRdb has only the in-frame clones, and not every one. The sample carries 90,000 to 150,000 clones, approximately 88% recorded once. Source: peripheral blood, taken on day 0 of AZD1222 vaccination. The receptors were gathered from an adult in good health.

The chain recombines TRBV19 with TRBJ2-2; D ambiguous. The CDR3 covers 14 residues. V was clipped by 7 bases and J by 2 bases, with 11 bases between them. CDR1 LNHDA and CDR2 SQIVND come from the germline V gene (reference sequence). The CDR3 coding sequence is TGTGCCAGTAAGAAGCAGGTTAACACCGGGGAGCTGTTTTTT. It codes for CASKKQVNTGELFF.

The chain joins TRBV12-5 to TRBJ1-5; D remains unclear. The V end was cut by 5 bases, the J end by 4 bases, with 3 bases between. The CDR3 is 11 residues long. Per the germline V gene, CDR1 is LGHNT and CDR2 is FRNRAP. CDR3: CASGPNQPQHF. DNA for the CDR3: TGTGCTAGTGGTCCTAATCAGCCCCAGCATTTT.

This chain uses TRBV9 with TRBJ1-6, with D possibly TRBD1 on 6 matching bases. Per the germline V gene, CDR1 is SGDLS and CDR2 is YYNGEE. Trimming shortened V by 2 bases and J by 10 bases, and 10 bases separated the two germline ends. This CDR3 has 13 residues. The CDR3 DNA reads TGTGCCAGCAGCGTGGGACAAGGATCACCCCTCCACTTT. This translates into CASSVGQGSPLHF.

This clone was recorded only once. V is TRBV6-5 and J is TRBJ1-1, with D possibly being TRBD1 (5 bases). Germline CDR1 and CDR2: MNHEY and SVGAGI. V lost 6 bases and J 8 bases, leaving 10 bases between the germline ends. This CDR3 contains 11 residues. Here the CDR3 reads CASRVNREAFF. The CDR3 DNA is TGTGCCAGCAGGGTTAACAGGGAAGCTTTCTTT.

The rearrangement joins TRBV6-6 to TRBJ1-1; perhaps TRBD1 as D (5 bases). V was shortened by 0 bases and J by 7 bases, with 15 bases between the two germline ends. The germline CDR1 and CDR2 sequences are MNHNY and SVGAGI (reference sequence). The CDR3 is made up of 15 amino acids. The CDR3 spells CASSYSLAGRSEAFF. The DNA of the CDR3 is TGTGCCAGCAGTTACTCCCTGGCAGGGAGGAGTGAAGCTTTCTTT.

CDR3: CASSEGVGEGKLFF. The CDR3 nucleotides read TGTGCCAGCAGTGAAGGAGTCGGGGAGGGAAAACTGTTTTTT. The J gene is TRBJ1-4, the V gene TRBV25-1; D call uncertain. The CDR3 contains 14 residues. In germline, CDR1 is MGHDK, CDR2 SYGVNS. The germline V and J ends were trimmed by 2 bases and 10 bases, with 14 bases remaining between them.

This chain joins TRBV5-1 and TRBJ1-2; weak D call: TRBD1 (6 bases). This CDR3 is built from 14 residues. The germline V and J ends were trimmed by 0 bases and 6 bases, with 12 bases remaining between them. The germline CDR1 and CDR2 sequences are SGHRS and YFSETQ. CDR3 DNA sequence: TGCGCCAGCAGCTTGGCAGGGGAGAGGAATGGCTACACCTTC. It encodes CASSLAGERNGYTF.

The rearrangement joins TRBV7-6 to TRBJ1-3; D is unresolved. Looked up from germline, CDR1 is SGHVS and CDR2 is FNYEAQ. This CDR3 is 13 amino acids long. With 3 bases removed from V and 7 bases from J, the gap between germline ends came to 10 bases. In nucleotides, the CDR3 is TGTGCCAGCAGCTTCAAGGACGAGAACACCATATATTTT. This sequence encodes CASSFKDENTIYF.

J is TRBJ2-3 and V is TRBV5-1, with D possibly matching TRBD2 (7 bases). This CDR3 has 16 residues. Germline CDR1 and CDR2: SGHRS and YFSETQ. V was cut by 6 bases and J by 5 bases, with 22 bases left in between. CDR3 loop: CASNPMRRGQGDTQYF. The CDR3 DNA sequence: TGCGCCAGCAACCCGATGCGGCGGGGGCAGGGAGATACGCAGTATTTT. Combining the CDR3 with reference TRBV5-1 and TRBJ2-3 gives the whole variable domain KAGVTQTPRYLIKTRGQQVTLSCSPISGHRSVSWYQQTPGQGLQFLFEYFSETQRNKGNFPGRFSGRQFSNSRSEMNVSTLELGDSALYLCASNPMRRGQGDTQYFGPGTRLTVL.

The chain recombines TRBV13 with TRBJ2-7; D gene uncertain. The CDR3 has 12 residues. Trimming left V 6 bases short and J 7 bases short, with 13 bases between. The germline V gene encodes CDR1 PRHDT and CDR2 FYEKMQ (reference sequence). CDR3 DNA sequence: TGTGCCAGCAGTCGCCCCCCTGGAGAGCAGTACTTC. Translating it yields CASSRPPGEQYF.

The V call is TRBV5-1, the J call TRBJ2-7, with D perhaps matching TRBD2 (6 bases). The V end was cut by 3 bases, the J end by 0 bases, with 10 bases between. This CDR3 comprises 14 residues. CDR1 is SGHRS and CDR2 is YFSETQ in the germline V gene. CDR3 residues: CASSYPGSSYEQYF. The CDR3 DNA follows: TGCGCCAGCAGCTATCCCGGGAGCTCCTACGAGCAGTACTTC.

The chain joins TRBV10-1 to TRBJ1-3; possibly TRBD1 for D (5 bases). Germline-derived CDR1 and CDR2 are WNHNN and SYGVQD (reference sequence). CDR3 length equals 14 residues. Trimming stripped 5 bases from V and 0 bases from J, with 8 bases between. This CDR3 reads CASSSTDSGNTIYF. The CDR3 region has the DNA TGCGCCAGCAGTTCGACAGACTCTGGAAACACCATATATTTT.

The chain links TRBV5-6 to TRBJ1-5; D remains ambiguous. Germline assignment: CDR1 SGHDT and CDR2 YYEEEE. V gave up 4 bases and J gave up 4 bases, with 21 bases separating them. The CDR3 is made up of 17 amino acids. Written as DNA, the CDR3 is TGTGCCAGCAGCCCCGTACGGCGGCCGGTTAGGAATCAGCCCCAGCATTTT. Encoded protein: CASSPVRRPVRNQPQHF.

The V call is TRBV29-1, the J call TRBJ2-3; no clear D gene. Germline CDR1 SQVTM, CDR2 ANQGSEA. V lost 4 bases and J 2 bases, leaving 10 bases between the germline ends. The CDR3 is 13 amino acids. The CDR3 loop is CSVVGRLTDTQYF. The CDR3 DNA reads as TGCAGCGTTGTTGGCAGGCTCACAGATACGCAGTATTTT.

The chain recombines TRBV28 with TRBJ2-5; TRBD2 might be the D (5 bases). This CDR3 contains 13 residues. Germline assignment: CDR1 MDHEN and CDR2 SYDVKM. V was trimmed by 5 bases and J by 2 bases, leaving 9 bases between them. CDR3 bases: TGTGCCAGCAGTCCAGGCGGGCAAGAGACCCAGTACTTC. Translating gives CASSPGGQETQYF.

The rearrangement links TRBV18 to TRBJ2-7, with 9 bases lining up with TRBD1. With 5 bases clipped from V and 0 bases from J, the junction kept 8 bases outside the gene matches. Looked up from germline, CDR1 is KGHSH and CDR2 is LQKENI. The CDR3 totals 16 residues. CDR3 nucleotides: TGTGCCAGCTCATCGAACAGGGGGCCGGACTCCTACGAGCAGTACTTC. This sequence encodes CASSSNRGPDSYEQYF.

Written as DNA, the CDR3 is TGTGCCAGCAGCTTGGGGGCCGATACGCAGTATTTT. As protein: CASSLGADTQYF. This rearrangement joins TRBV7-8 to TRBJ2-3; a possible D gene is TRBD1 (6 bases). There are 12 residues in the CDR3. Germline CDR1 is SGHVS and CDR2 is FQNEAQ. V was clipped by 3 bases and J by 6 bases, with 7 bases between them.

In DNA form, the CDR3 reads TGTGCCAGTAGCCCGACAGGGGTTATGACCCAGCATTTT. It is translated as CASSPTGVMTQHF. The chain combines TRBV19 with TRBJ1-5; 8 nucleotides agree with TRBD1. Germline CDR1 is LNHDA and CDR2 is SQIVND (reference sequence). After removal of 6 bases from V and 11 bases from J, the junction contained 9 bases not matched to a gene. CDR3 size: 13 residues.